The 25 T cell receptor beta chains listed next were all sequenced from one sample in a study of cytomegalovirus exposure and HLA in healthy donors. This PCR relied on a set of 60 Vbeta primers and 13 Jbeta primers. Method: immunoSEQ multiplex PCR; TCRdb's copy keeps in-frame clones and lacks some. The repertoire holds 95,000 to 150,000 clones, under 80% seen once, with 30% in the top ten. The sample comprised PBMCs. The receptors shown here come from a man in his fifties or sixties in good health and CMV-seropositive.

In nucleotides, the CDR3 is TGTGCCAGTAGTATCGGGTCGTTTGGTGGCTACACCTTC. This sequence encodes CASSIGSFGGYTF. The chain employs TRBV19 and TRBJ1-2; D gene unclear. Trimming removed 3 bases from V and 7 bases from J, with 12 bases in between. The CDR3 is 13 residues long. Germline CDR1 is LNHDA and CDR2 is SQIVND (reference sequence).

V gene TRBV29-1 combines with J gene TRBJ1-1; weak D call: TRBD1 (6 bases). Trimming removed 4 bases from V and 4 bases from J, with 13 bases in between. The CDR3 is made up of 13 amino acids. Germline CDR1 SQVTM, CDR2 ANQGSEA. CDR3 nucleotides: TGCAGCGTTGCCCGGACAGTAGGCACTGAAGCTTTCTTT. Translating gives CSVARTVGTEAFF.

A note on this clone: At one of its ends the junction is not consistent with the germline gene, which may arise from a read error. The rearrangement links TRBV7-9 to TRBJ2-5, with D perhaps matching TRBD2 (5 bases). CDR3 size: 12 residues. CDR1 is SEHNR and CDR2 is FQNEAQ in the germline V gene (reference sequence). The CDR3 reads CSSLTSGETQYF. The CDR3 DNA is TGTTCCAGTCTTACTAGTGGAGAGACCCAGTACTTC.

This clone was counted between two and nine times. This chain joins TRBV11-3 and TRBJ1-2; TRBD1 matches 8 bases. Germline V CDR1 and CDR2: SGHNT, YENEEA. The CDR3 is 13 amino acids. The trim removed 4 bases at V and 7 bases at J, leaving 5 bases unmatched. CDR3 nucleotide sequence: TGTGCCAGCAGCTCTACAGGGGGATTTGGCTACACCTTC. It encodes CASSSTGGFGYTF.

V usage is TRBV19 and J usage is TRBJ1-2; no clear D gene. CDR3 length: 14 residues. Germline V gives CDR1 LNHDA, CDR2 SQIVND (reference sequence). The ends were cut back, 3 bases at V and 3 bases at J, with 11 bases in the middle. The CDR3 here is CASSIAGIYYGYTF. The CDR3 DNA sequence: TGTGCCAGTAGTATCGCCGGGATATACTATGGCTACACCTTC.

This chain uses TRBV19 with TRBJ2-7; D may be TRBD2 (5 bases). The CDR3 has 16 amino acids. CDR1 and CDR2 from the germline V gene are LNHDA and SQIVND (reference sequence). Trimming took off 1 base at V and 2 bases at J, with 15 bases between the two ends. In DNA form, the CDR3 reads TGTGCCAGTAGTATAGGGCCCTCGGGATCGGCCTACGAGCAGTACTTC. It codes for CASSIGPSGSAYEQYF.

The CDR3 spells CASSLRERGNQPQHF. The CDR3 nucleotides are TGTGCCAGCAGCTTGCGGGAGAGGGGTAATCAGCCCCAGCATTTT. The chain links TRBV5-5 to TRBJ1-5; TRBD1 is a possible D gene (5 bases). Germline V gene data show CDR1 as SGHKS and CDR2 as YYEKEE (reference sequence). V was pared by 1 base and J by 4 bases, with 12 bases between. CDR3 length equals 15 residues.

Comments on this clone: Likely a read error: the CDR3 ends without its conserved phenylalanine or tryptophan. The chain uses TRBV2 and TRBJ1-6; TRBD1 matches 7 bases. The CDR3 is made up of 14 amino acids. With 9 bases clipped from V and 4 bases from J, the junction kept 6 bases outside the gene matches. Germline assignment: CDR1 SNHLY and CDR2 FYNNEI. The CDR3 loop reads CASTDRLYNSPLHL. The CDR3, as DNA: TGTGCCAGTACGGACAGGCTGTATAATTCACCCCTCCACCTT.

The V call is TRBV28, the J call TRBJ1-4; D ambiguous. Germline-derived CDR1 and CDR2 are MDHEN and SYDVKM. This CDR3 has 13 amino acids. V lost 11 bases, J lost 8 bases, and 18 bases lay in between. The CDR3 DNA is TGTGCCGCGATGGGCGGGAAATTCGAAAAACTGTTTTTT. Translating gives CAAMGGKFEKLFF.

This clone has a count of ten or more. DNA for the CDR3: TGCAGCGCCCAACAGGGGGTGGGTGAGACCCAGTACTTC. Translated, it gives CSAQQGVGETQYF. The V call is TRBV29-1, the J call TRBJ2-5; the match to TRBD1 covers 8 bases. This CDR3 spans 13 amino acids. J lost 5 bases, V lost 7 bases, and 9 bases had no gene match. Germline CDR1 and CDR2: SQVTM and ANQGSEA.

The chain links TRBV5-1 to TRBJ2-7; TRBD1 aligns across 11 bases. The V segment lost 3 bases and the J segment 5 bases; nucleotides outside the gene matches: 7. The CDR3 contains 15 residues. Germline values: CDR1 SGHRS, CDR2 YFSETQ. For the CDR3, the DNA is TGCGCCAGCAGCTCCGAGGGGACAGGGGGTAACGAGCAGTACTTC. This encodes CASSSEGTGGNEQYF.

This rearrangement joins TRBV21-1 to TRBJ1-2; TRBD1 is taken as the D call from the table, unchecked against the DNA. TRBV21-1 is annotated as a pseudogene. The CDR3 is 13 residues long. CDR3 in amino acids: CASSRPGLYGYTF. The CDR3 bases are TGTGCCAGCAGCCGTCCAGGGCTCTATGGCTACACCTTC.

The J gene is TRBJ2-7, the V gene TRBV28, with D unresolved. In germline, CDR1 is MDHEN, CDR2 SYDVKM. The V gene lost 3 bases and the J gene lost 5 bases, with 8 bases spanning the gap. This CDR3 has 12 amino acids. The CDR3 is CASSFRRDEQYF. In DNA form, the CDR3 reads TGTGCCAGCAGTTTCCGGAGAGACGAGCAGTACTTC.

The chain couples TRBV27 to TRBJ2-3, with D tentatively TRBD2 (5 bases). V was trimmed by 6 bases and J by 2 bases, leaving 15 bases between them. The CDR3 sequence is 15 residues long. The germline V gene encodes CDR1 MNHEY and CDR2 SMNVEV (reference sequence). DNA for the CDR3: TGTGCCAGCAGAGCTAGCCTAGGGAACACAGATACGCAGTATTTT. Translated, it gives CASRASLGNTDTQYF.

V is TRBV7-3 and J is TRBJ2-2, with D maybe TRBD1 (6 bases). Germline CDR1 reads SGHTA; CDR2 reads FQGTGA. CDR3 length: 15 residues. V was trimmed by 4 bases and J by 3 bases, leaving 12 bases between them. Here the CDR3 DNA reads TGTGCCAGCAGCTCGACAGCAGGGGACACCGGGGAGCTGTTTTTT. Amino acid sequence: CASSSTAGDTGELFF.

This rearrangement joins TRBV20-1 to TRBJ1-2; D unresolved. From germline, CDR1 is DFQATT and CDR2 SNEGSKA (reference sequence). The CDR3 runs 11 residues. Trimming pared 2 bases from V and 8 bases from J, leaving 9 bases between. CDR3 protein: CSARWVGGYTF. In nucleotides, the CDR3 is TGCAGTGCTAGATGGGTCGGGGGCTACACCTTC.

The chain carries TRBV30 and TRBJ1-6, with TRBD1 matching over 9 bases. This CDR3 is 14 amino acids long. J gave up 5 bases and V 3 bases, and 2 bases lay outside the gene matches. The germline CDR1 and CDR2 sequences are GTSNPN and SVGIG (reference sequence). As DNA, the CDR3 is TGTGCCTGGAGAGGACAGGGGAATAATTCACCCCTCCACTTT. This encodes CAWRGQGNNSPLHF.

This chain uses TRBV5-6 with TRBJ1-1; D is uncertain. V was pared by 3 bases and J by 1 base, with 10 bases between. The CDR3 is made up of 14 amino acids. From germline, CDR1 is SGHDT and CDR2 YYEEEE. The CDR3 sequence is CASSYRGGNTEAFF. CDR3 sequence (DNA): TGTGCCAGCAGCTACCGAGGAGGGAACACTGAAGCTTTCTTT.

V gene TRBV5-1 combines with J gene TRBJ2-5; 8 positions agree with TRBD2. This CDR3 is built from 14 residues. Germline values: CDR1 SGHRS, CDR2 YFSETQ. V was clipped by 5 bases and J by 5 bases; unmatched bases: 8. The CDR3 DNA sequence: TGCGCCAGCAGTAGCAGCGGGGGTTGGGAGACCCAGTACTTC. Its translation is CASSSSGGWETQYF.

The J gene is TRBJ1-1, the V gene TRBV28; 7 bases map to TRBD1. V lost 1 base to trimming and J lost 1 base; unmatched junction nucleotides: 12. Germline V gene lookup returns CDR1 MDHEN and CDR2 SYDVKM. This CDR3 spans 18 amino acids. The CDR3 loop is CASSLLGLSDRENTEAFF. The CDR3 bases are TGTGCCAGCAGTTTATTAGGTCTCTCAGACAGGGAGAACACTGAAGCTTTCTTT.

V usage is TRBV6-1 and J usage is TRBJ2-1, with D tentatively TRBD2 (5 bases). The CDR3 spans 14 residues. Trimming shortened V by 8 bases and J by 6 bases, and 17 bases separated the two germline ends. Germline V gene lookup returns CDR1 MNHNS and CDR2 SASEGT. CDR3 in amino acids: CASLAGLPGNEQFF. The CDR3 DNA follows: TGTGCCAGCTTGGCGGGTCTTCCAGGCAATGAGCAGTTCTTC.

The gene calls are TRBV2 and TRBJ1-2; 8 nucleotides line up with TRBD1. This CDR3 has 13 amino acids. V was pared by 6 bases and J by 3 bases, with 3 bases of the junction left unmatched. Germline lookup yields CDR1 SNHLY and CDR2 FYNNEI. The CDR3 nucleotides are TGTGCCAGCAGGCCGGACAGGGACTATGGCTACACCTTC. It is translated as CASRPDRDYGYTF.

This clone was counted only a few times. This chain links TRBV6-5 with TRBJ1-2; perhaps TRBD1 as D (6 bases). The V end was cut by 0 bases, the J end by 4 bases, with 12 bases between. CDR1 is MNHEY, CDR2 SVGAGI, per germline. CDR3 length: 15 amino acids. Here the CDR3 DNA reads TGTGCCAGCAGTTACTCACAGGGCGGGAGCTATGGCTACACCTTC. Translated, it gives CASSYSQGGSYGYTF.

V gene TRBV6-6 combines with J gene TRBJ2-7, with 9 positions matching TRBD1. CDR1 is MNHNY, CDR2 SVGAGI, per germline (reference sequence). The CDR3 is 14 amino acids. Losses at the gene ends were 5 bases for V and 5 bases for J; bases not matched to a gene: 7. CDR3 DNA: TGTGCCAGCAGTCAATCGGGACAGGGAGACGAGCAGTACTTC. It translates to CASSQSGQGDEQYF.

V usage is TRBV4-1 and J usage is TRBJ1-5, with a tentative D call TRBD1 (5 bases). Per the germline V gene, CDR1 is MGHRA and CDR2 is YSYEKL. CDR3 length: 15 amino acids. The V end was cut by 4 bases, the J end by 2 bases, with 12 bases between. CDR3: CASSLAVGGNQPQHF. Written as DNA, the CDR3 is TGCGCCAGCAGCCTCGCCGTAGGGGGCAATCAGCCCCAGCATTTT.